This T cell receptor (beta chain) was captured by sequencing in a study of T cells in Graves' hyperthyroidism and ophthalmopathy. Findings and limits, study-wide: The model predicted ophthalmopathy a median around 6 months before onset. Most thyroid clonotypes expanded above 0.001 appeared in blood too. A 13 V-J signature model discriminated ophthalmopathy versus stable hyperthyroidism.

CDR3 size: 15 residues. Germline CDR1 SGDLS, CDR2 YYNGEE. The germline V and J ends were trimmed by 0 bases and 10 bases, with 17 bases remaining between them. PBMCs came from 7.5 to 10 ml fresh peripheral blood. Note on this clonotype: Its matching antigen is unknown.

RNA transcripts yielded amplified TCR beta CDR3 regions. HTBI primers were the set used in a first-round RT-PCR of the TCR CDR3. Using its own MiXCR run on the multiplex PCR reads, TCRdb lists one record per CDR3 protein. The data show under 70,000 distinct CDR3 sequences, 53% seen once. The specimen was blood. This rearrangement joins TRBV9 to TRBJ2-1; D ambiguous. This TCR was sampled from a woman in her sixties with Graves' ophthalmopathy. CDR3 region: CASSVGGSSRLEQFF. DNA of the CDR3: TGTGCCAGCAGCGTAGGAGGAAGTAGCCGCTTGGAGCAGTTCTTC.